The present T cell receptor (beta chain) was sequenced within a study of T cells in Graves' hyperthyroidism and ophthalmopathy (dated by TCRdb to the late 2010s). About the full investigation: Peripheral blood was collected at initial diagnosis, before any treatment. To identify distinguishing TCR V-J signatures, a discovery cohort of 90 to 100 patients was used, comprising 43 with Graves' ophthalmopathy and 57 with stable Graves' hyperthyroidism. Prospective prediction of ophthalmopathy was tested in an independent validation cohort consisting of 18 to 20 hyperthyroidism patients and around 16 patients who later progressed to ophthalmopathy. For training and testing, the 80 to 100 patients in the discovery cohort were randomly divided in a 7:3 ratio. The study also compared thyroid tissue and blood T-cell repertoires from roughly six Graves' hyperthyroidism patients. Following sampling, methimazole starting at 30 mg daily was given to hyperthyroidism patients, and high-dose intravenous methylprednisolone was given to ophthalmopathy patients. TCR Vbeta CDR3 sequencing of 135 peripheral blood samples (under 45 ophthalmopathy, approximately 80 hyperthyroidism and around 17 progressor patients) is reported in the paper.

The TCR beta CDR3 regions were amplified from the RNA transcripts. The TCR CDR3 was subjected to a first round of RT-PCR using the HTBI primer set and the Qiagen OneStep RT-PCR kit. A second multiplex PCR round built the libraries, followed by size selection and purification. Libraries were sequenced paired-end with 100 bp reads on an Illumina HiSeq2000. The study's own analysis went as follows. SOAPnuke was used to process the raw data, throwing out any read that contained adapters or uncalled bases, had a mean Phred below 15, or lacked an exact constant-primer or identifier match. COPE v1.2.5 was used to merge high-quality paired reads, and clonotypes were defined as unique nucleotide sequences. MiTCR v1.1 was used to align clonotypes to the IMGT TRBV, TRBD and TRBJ reference segments. Only V-J combinations with frequency above 0.0001, covering about 99% of repertoires, were analysed. A TCS score was defined as the ratio of F50 (clonal expansion) to E x V (chaos), with BLOSUM62-based TCRdist applied between CDR3 peptides within each V-J. Welch's t-statistics and random forest reduced around 550 V-J features to around 14, which were used in a naive Bayes classifier (R e1071). Starting from the raw public reads, TCRdb applied fastp trimming at Q25, assembled clones with MiXCR and retained in-frame beta chains. Identical CDR3 protein sequences are pooled into one entry, listed with their most common genes and DNA. Here the V and J calls rest on TCRdb's processing, not on the authors' analysis. In all, the sample holds around 380,000 distinct CDR3 sequences, and less than 15% of those were seen once. The top ten hold around 20% of the sample.

This clonotype showed up many times. This receptor's antigen is unknown. No per-base quality is available; no much larger clone lies one base away. Broad study findings and their caveats: No statistical method was used to set the sample size in advance, and investigators knew the group allocation. In validation, the model predicted progression to ophthalmopathy a median of 6.5 months before onset, with approximately 68% sensitivity and about 72% specificity. Ophthalmopathy was separated from stable hyperthyroidism by a 13 V-J signature model, with approximately 86% sensitivity and just over 81% specificity obtained in cross-validation and 80%/75% obtained in testing. Most expanded thyroid clonotypes (frequency above 0.001) were also found in blood, which suggests that blood repertoires may mirror thyroid immune responses.

Hyperthyroidism patients were newly diagnosed, with disease duration under 2 months, and aged 18 to 65 years. Exclusion was applied to patients with uncontrolled infections, other autoimmune diseases, pregnancy or lactation. Diagnoses were based on clinical symptoms, serum thyroxine and TRAb, thyroid ultrasound and orbital computed tomography. Blood from progressor patients was drawn when they were first diagnosed with hyperthyroidism, before any ophthalmopathy symptoms appeared. PBMCs were isolated from roughly 10 ml of fresh peripheral blood by Ficoll-Paque density gradient centrifugation. Progressor patients were first diagnosed with Graves' hyperthyroidism and then developed ophthalmopathy during follow-up. Trizol reagent was used to extract total RNA, and RNA quality was then checked on an Agilent 2100 Bioanalyzer. Trimming at the junction amounts to 3 bases on V and 6 bases on J, and the germline ends lie 12 bases apart. From its cysteine to its phenylalanine, the CDR3 spans 13 amino acids. The kept DNA is CDR3 alone, 39 bases in frame from the first base.

The chain links TRBV12-3 or TRBV12-4 with TRBJ2-7; the D gene cannot be resolved reliably. The receptor was derived from a man aged 25-45 years with Graves' hyperthyroidism that later progressed to Graves' ophthalmopathy. Material for sequencing was blood. The CDR3 region: CASSFSFGGEQYF. Read as DNA, the sequence is TGTGCCAGCAGTTTTTCCTTTGGTGGCGAGCAGTACTTC.